Listed below are T cell receptor beta chains from one sample, sequenced in a study of response to subunit inactivated influenza vaccine. TCRdb passed the RT-PCR reads through MiXCR, listing each CDR3 protein once. The sample contains 450,000 to 600,000 distinct CDR3 sequences, less than 8% of which appear only once. This specimen was PBMCs from blood, taken around 25 months after vaccination. The receptor source for this set is a man between 50 and 75 years old who received an inactivated influenza vaccine. Each CDR3 is given with its conserved first and last residue. The D gene is left open where the match is weak. Some rows mark clone size as missing; the rest say once, few, many or name a class of expanded clone.

j_call v_call d_call clone_size cdr3_nt cdr3_aa
TRBJ1-1 TRBV11-2 - - TGTGCCAGCAGCTCGACCCCCGGGGATGAAGCTTTCTTT CASSSTPGDEAFF
TRBJ1-5 TRBV19 TRBD1 - TGTGCCAGTAGTATGACAGGGGTACGGAATCAGCCCCAGCATTTT CASSMTGVRNQPQHF
TRBJ2-7 TRBV10-3 TRBD1 many TGTGCCATCAGGGGGGACAGAGGCTCCTACGAGCAGTACTTC CAIRGDRGSYEQYF
TRBJ1-6 TRBV7-2 - many TGTGCCAGCAGCCCCCTCGGGCTATCCCCCCTCCACTTT CASSPLGLSPLHF
TRBJ2-1 TRBV5-1 - many TGCGCCAGCAGCTTTTCAGGGCAGGGACGTTACAATGAGCAGTTCTTC CASSFSGQGRYNEQFF
TRBJ2-1 TRBV4-3 TRBD1 - TGCGCCAGCAGCCAGTTGGACAGGGCTGAGCAGTTCTTC CASSQLDRAEQFF
TRBJ1-3 TRBV7-2 - - TGTGCCAGCAGCTTAGAGCCGGGTCGTTTTGGAAACACCATATATTTT CASSLEPGRFGNTIYF
TRBJ2-1 TRBV12-3/TRBV12-4 TRBD1 - TGTGCCAGCAGTCCGGACAGGGGTTTGAATGAGCAGTTCTTC CASSPDRGLNEQFF
TRBJ1-3 TRBV6-5 - few TGTGCCAGCAGTTTCTCTCCGAGCGGGGTCCGCTCTGGAAACACCATATATTTT CASSFSPSGVRSGNTIYF
TRBJ2-5 TRBV7-6 TRBD1 few TGTGCCAGCAGCGCGGGGACAGGGGGAGAGACCCAGTACTTC CASSAGTGGETQYF
TRBJ1-5 TRBV15 - - TGTGCCACCAGCAGAGGTCAGGGGCTTGAGGGTCAGCCCCAGCATTTT CATSRGQGLEGQPQHF
TRBJ2-4 TRBV4-1 - few TGCGCCAGCAGCCAACTCGGCCTCGGGATAGCCAAAAACATTCAGTACTTC CASSQLGLGIAKNIQYF
TRBJ2-2 TRBV10-3 - many TGTGCCATCAGTGTTGGGGGCGCGGACACCGGGGAGCTGTTTTTT CAISVGGADTGELFF
TRBJ2-3 TRBV2 TRBD2 many TGTGCCAGCAATGCGGGAGGGCCGACAGATACGCAGTATTTT CASNAGGPTDTQYF
TRBJ1-1 TRBV9 - many TGTGCCAGCAGCGGGAGTCTCACTGAAGCTTTCTTT CASSGSLTEAFF
TRBJ2-7 TRBV20-1 - few TGCAGTGCTAGTACCTCCCTCGGGCACGAGCAGTACTTC CSASTSLGHEQYF
TRBJ1-5 TRBV18 - - TGTGCCAGCTCACCGTACCCTCCAAATCAGCCCCAGCATTTT CASSPYPPNQPQHF
TRBJ2-5 TRBV20-1 TRBD1 few TGCAGTGCTAGAGACCAGGGCGGTAGACAGGGGGAGACCCAGTACTTC CSARDQGGRQGETQYF
TRBJ1-6 TRBV10-2 - few TGCGCCAGCAGCAACGGCGAGTTAGGGGGTTATAATTCACCCCTCCACTTT CASSNGELGGYNSPLHF
TRBJ1-2 TRBV11-2 - - TGTGCCAGCAGCTTAGGACAGCTACTTAACTATGGCTACACCTTC CASSLGQLLNYGYTF
TRBJ2-1 TRBV5-1 - few TGCGCCAGCACCTACTTGAATGAGCAGTTCTTC CASTYLNEQFF
TRBJ1-2 TRBV10-3 - few TGTGCCATCAGTGAGTGGGCAGCTTATGGCTACACCTTC CAISEWAAYGYTF
TRBJ2-1 TRBV6-1 TRBD2 few TGTGCCAGCAGTGGGGGGACTAGCGGCGCCTTGGGTGAGCAGTTCTTC CASSGGTSGALGEQFF
TRBJ2-7 TRBV5-1 - - TGCGCCAGCAGCTTGGAAGGGGGGCCCGCCTACGAGCAGTACTTC CASSLEGGPAYEQYF
TRBJ2-2 TRBV25-1 - many TGTGCCAGCAGTGAATCCCTAGCGCACACCGGGGAGCTGTTTTTT CASSESLAHTGELFF
TRBJ2-1 TRBV5-1 - many TGCGCCAGCAGCTTCAAAGACCGGAACGATGAGCAGTTCTTC CASSFKDRNDEQFF
TRBJ2-3 TRBV20-1 TRBD2 - TGCAGTGCTAGAGAAGCGGGGGGGCTTTACACAGATACGCAGTATTTT CSAREAGGLYTDTQYF
TRBJ2-5 TRBV28 - few TGTGCCAGCAGTTCCCCCCGGGGGACTGGAGTAGTTGTCAGGCGATATGAGACCCAGTACTTC CASSSPRGTGVVVRRYETQYF
TRBJ2-6 TRBV11-2 TRBD2 few TGTGCCAGCAGCTTTGACAGCGGGGGGCCCTTTTATGGGGCCAACGTCCTGACTTTC CASSFDSGGPFYGANVLTF
TRBJ1-1 TRBV12-3/TRBV12-4 - many TGTGCCAGCAGTTTAGACACCAACACTGAAGCTTTCTTT CASSLDTNTEAFF
TRBJ1-6 TRBV5-1 TRBD1 - TGCGCCAGCAGCCTGACAGGGGGCTACCGGAATTCACCCCTCCACTTT CASSLTGGYRNSPLHF
TRBJ1-1 TRBV6-4 - few TGTGCCAGCAGTGAGGGCAGGGACACTGAAGCTTTCTTT CASSEGRDTEAFF
TRBJ2-3 TRBV7-9 - few TGTGCCAGCAGCTCCGTAGCGGCCCGGGTGGATACGCAGTATTTT CASSSVAARVDTQYF
TRBJ2-1 TRBV20-1 TRBD1 few TGCAGTGCCAAGGGACAGGAGAGGTCGTTGAATGAGCAGTTCTTC CSAKGQERSLNEQFF
TRBJ2-4 TRBV6-2/TRBV6-3 TRBD2 few TGTGCCAGCAGTTACTCGAAGACTAGCGGGGATTACATTCAGTACTTC CASSYSKTSGDYIQYF
TRBJ1-5 TRBV4-2 - - TGTGCCAGCAGCCAAAGTACCAGTAGCAATCAGCCCCGGCATTTT CASSQSTSSNQPRHF